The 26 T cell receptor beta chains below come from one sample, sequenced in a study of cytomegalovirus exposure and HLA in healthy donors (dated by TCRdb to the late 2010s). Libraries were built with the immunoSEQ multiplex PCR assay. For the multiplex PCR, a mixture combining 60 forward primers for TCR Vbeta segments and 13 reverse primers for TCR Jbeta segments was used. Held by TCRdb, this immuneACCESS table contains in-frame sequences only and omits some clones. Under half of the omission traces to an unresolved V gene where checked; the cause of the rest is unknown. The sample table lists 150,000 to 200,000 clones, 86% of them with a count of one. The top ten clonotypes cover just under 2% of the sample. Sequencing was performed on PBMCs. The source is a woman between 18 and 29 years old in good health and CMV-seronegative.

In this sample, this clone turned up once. The CDR3 DNA reads TGCGCCAGCAGAGCCGGGACAGGCCTCTCTGGAAACACCATATATTTT. Translation: CASRAGTGLSGNTIYF. The chain joins TRBV5-1 to TRBJ1-3, with TRBD1 matching 8 bases. J was trimmed by 0 bases and V by 5 bases; bases with no gene match: 7. Germline V gene sequence: CDR1 SGHRS, CDR2 YFSETQ. CDR3 length: 16 residues.

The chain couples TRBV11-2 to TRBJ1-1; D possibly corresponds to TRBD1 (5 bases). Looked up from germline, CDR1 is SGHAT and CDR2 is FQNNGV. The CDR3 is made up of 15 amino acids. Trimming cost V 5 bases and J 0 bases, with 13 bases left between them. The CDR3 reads CASSRGWGVNTEAFF. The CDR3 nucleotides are TGTGCCAGCAGCAGAGGATGGGGGGTGAACACTGAAGCTTTCTTT.

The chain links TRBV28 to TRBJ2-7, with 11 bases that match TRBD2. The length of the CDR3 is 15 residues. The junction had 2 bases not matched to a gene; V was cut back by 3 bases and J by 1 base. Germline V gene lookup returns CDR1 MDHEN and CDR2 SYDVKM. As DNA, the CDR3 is TGTGCCAGCAGTTTCCCTAGCGGGGGGTCCTACGAGCAGTACTTC. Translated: CASSFPSGGSYEQYF.

CDR3 DNA: TGTGCCAGCAGCGATAAGAGGGATGCGGGATACTCCTACAATGAGCAGTTCTTC. This encodes CASSDKRDAGYSYNEQFF. This rearrangement joins TRBV7-3 to TRBJ2-1; D is perhaps TRBD2 (6 bases). Germline CDR1 reads SGHTA; CDR2 reads FQGTGA. The CDR3 runs 18 residues. Trimming removed 5 bases at V and 0 bases at J, with 20 bases between.

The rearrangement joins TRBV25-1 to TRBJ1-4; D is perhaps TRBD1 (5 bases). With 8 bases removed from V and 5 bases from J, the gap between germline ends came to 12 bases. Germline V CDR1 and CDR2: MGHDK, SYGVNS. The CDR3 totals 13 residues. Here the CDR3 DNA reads TGTGCCAGCGGGATCGGGGGGAATGAAAAACTGTTTTTT. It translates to CASGIGGNEKLFF.

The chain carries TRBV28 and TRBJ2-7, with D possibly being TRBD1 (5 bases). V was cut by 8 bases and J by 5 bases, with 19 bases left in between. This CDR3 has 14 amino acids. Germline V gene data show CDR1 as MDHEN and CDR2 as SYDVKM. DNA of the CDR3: TGTGCCAGCCGAACAAGGGGAACATTCCACGAGCAGTACTTC. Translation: CASRTRGTFHEQYF. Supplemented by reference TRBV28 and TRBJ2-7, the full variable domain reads DVKVTQSSRYLVKRTGEKVFLECVQDMDHENMFWYRQDPGLGLRLIYFSYDVKMKEKGDIPEGYSVSREKKERFSLILESASTNQTSMYLCASRTRGTFHEQYFGPGTRLTVT.

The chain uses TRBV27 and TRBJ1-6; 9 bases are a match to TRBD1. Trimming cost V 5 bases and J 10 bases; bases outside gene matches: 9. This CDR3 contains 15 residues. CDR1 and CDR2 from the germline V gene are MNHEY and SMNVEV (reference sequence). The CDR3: CASSAQGARASPLHF. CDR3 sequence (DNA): TGTGCCAGCAGTGCACAGGGGGCGAGGGCCTCACCCCTCCACTTT.

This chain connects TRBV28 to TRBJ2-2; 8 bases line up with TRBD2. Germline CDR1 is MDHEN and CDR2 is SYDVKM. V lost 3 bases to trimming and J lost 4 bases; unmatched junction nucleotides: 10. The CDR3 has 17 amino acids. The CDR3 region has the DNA TGTGCCAGCAGTTTGGGGCTCCGGGGGGGCGGCACCGGGGAGCTGTTTTTT. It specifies CASSLGLRGGGTGELFF.

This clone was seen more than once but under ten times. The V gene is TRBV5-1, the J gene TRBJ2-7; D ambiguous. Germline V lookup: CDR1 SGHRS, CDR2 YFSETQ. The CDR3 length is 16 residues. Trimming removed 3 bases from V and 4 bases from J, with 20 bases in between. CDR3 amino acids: CASSSVTPTKWYEQYF. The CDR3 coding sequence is TGCGCCAGCAGCTCAGTGACACCCACGAAGTGGTACGAGCAGTACTTC.

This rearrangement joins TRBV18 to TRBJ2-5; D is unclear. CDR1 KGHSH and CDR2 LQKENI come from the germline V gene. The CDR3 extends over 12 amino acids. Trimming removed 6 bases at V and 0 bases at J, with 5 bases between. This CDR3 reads CASSPYQETQYF. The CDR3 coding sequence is TGTGCCAGCTCTCCCTACCAAGAGACCCAGTACTTC. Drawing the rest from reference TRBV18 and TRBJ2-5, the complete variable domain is NAGVMQNPRHLVRRRGQEARLRCSPMKGHSHVYWYRQLPEEGLKFMVYLQKENIIDESGMPKERFSAEFPKEGPSILRIQQVVRGDSAAYFCASSPYQETQYFGPGTRLLVL.

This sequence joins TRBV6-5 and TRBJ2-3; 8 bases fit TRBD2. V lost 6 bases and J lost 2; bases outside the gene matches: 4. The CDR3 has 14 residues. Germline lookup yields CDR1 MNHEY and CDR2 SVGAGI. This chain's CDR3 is CASSVGGATDTQYF. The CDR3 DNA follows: TGTGCCAGCAGCGTCGGGGGGGCCACAGATACGCAGTATTTT.

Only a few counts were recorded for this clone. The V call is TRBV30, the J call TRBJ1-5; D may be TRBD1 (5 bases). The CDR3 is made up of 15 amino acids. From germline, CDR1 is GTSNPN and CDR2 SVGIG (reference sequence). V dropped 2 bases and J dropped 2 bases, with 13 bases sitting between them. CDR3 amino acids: CAWSQGGSGNQPQHF. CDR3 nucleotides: TGTGCCTGGAGTCAGGGAGGGTCTGGCAATCAGCCCCAGCATTTT.

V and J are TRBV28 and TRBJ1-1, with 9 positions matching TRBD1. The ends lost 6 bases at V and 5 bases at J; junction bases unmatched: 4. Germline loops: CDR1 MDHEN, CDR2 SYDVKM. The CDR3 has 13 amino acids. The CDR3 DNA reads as TGTGCCAGCAGGGGACAGGGTAAGACTGAAGCTTTCTTT. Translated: CASRGQGKTEAFF.

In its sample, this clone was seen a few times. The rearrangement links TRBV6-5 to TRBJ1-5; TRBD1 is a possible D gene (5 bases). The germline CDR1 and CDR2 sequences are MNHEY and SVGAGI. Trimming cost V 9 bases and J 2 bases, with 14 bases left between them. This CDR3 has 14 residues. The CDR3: CARRGWHGNQPQHF. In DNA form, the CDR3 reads TGTGCCAGGCGGGGCTGGCATGGCAATCAGCCCCAGCATTTT.

CDR3 sequence (DNA): TGCGCCAGCAGCCCCACAGGGGTCCCTAGCACAGATACGCAGTATTTT. Protein: CASSPTGVPSTDTQYF. This chain uses TRBV5-1 with TRBJ2-3, with TRBD1 matching 7 bases. V gave up 4 bases and J gave up 0 bases; unmatched junction bases: 8. This CDR3 has 16 residues. Germline values: CDR1 SGHRS, CDR2 YFSETQ.

The CDR3 DNA reads as TGTGCCAGCAGTGGGGGCAGCCCAGGGGGCTACACCTTC. Its translation is CASSGGSPGGYTF. The chain is built from TRBV28 and TRBJ1-2, with D perhaps matching TRBD1 (6 bases). Germline V gives CDR1 MDHEN, CDR2 SYDVKM. The CDR3 is made up of 13 amino acids. The V gene lost 5 bases and the J gene lost 8 bases, with 15 bases spanning the gap.

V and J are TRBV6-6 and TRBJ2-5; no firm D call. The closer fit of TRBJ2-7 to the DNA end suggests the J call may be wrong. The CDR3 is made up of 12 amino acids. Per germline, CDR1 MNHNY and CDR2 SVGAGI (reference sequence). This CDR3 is CASQSVTVEQYF. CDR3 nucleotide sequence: TGTGCCAGTCAATCCGTAACAGTCGAGCAGTACTTC.

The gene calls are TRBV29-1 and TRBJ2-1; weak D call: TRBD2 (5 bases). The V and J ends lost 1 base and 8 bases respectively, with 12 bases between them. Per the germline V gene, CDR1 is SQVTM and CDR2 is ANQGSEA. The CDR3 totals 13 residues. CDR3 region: CSVEVGASYEQFF. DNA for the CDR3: TGCAGCGTTGAAGTTGGCGCTAGCTATGAGCAGTTCTTC.

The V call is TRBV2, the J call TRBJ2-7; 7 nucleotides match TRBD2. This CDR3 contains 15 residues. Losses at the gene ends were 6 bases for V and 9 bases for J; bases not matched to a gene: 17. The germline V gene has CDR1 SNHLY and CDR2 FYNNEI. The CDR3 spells CASREPRESGLGQYF. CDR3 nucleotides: TGTGCCAGCAGAGAACCGCGGGAGAGTGGTCTCGGGCAGTACTTC.

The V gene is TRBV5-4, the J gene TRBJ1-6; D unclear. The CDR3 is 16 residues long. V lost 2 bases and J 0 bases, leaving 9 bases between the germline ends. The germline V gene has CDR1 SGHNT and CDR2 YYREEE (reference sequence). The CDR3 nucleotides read TGTGCCAGCAGCTTAGAAGGAGGCTCCTATAATTCACCCCTCCACTTT. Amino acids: CASSLEGGSYNSPLHF.

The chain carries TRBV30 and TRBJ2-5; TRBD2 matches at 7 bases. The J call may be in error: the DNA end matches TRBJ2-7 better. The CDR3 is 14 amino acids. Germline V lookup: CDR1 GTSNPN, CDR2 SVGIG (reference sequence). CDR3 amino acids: CAWRMAGVAYEQYF. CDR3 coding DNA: TGTGCCTGGAGGATGGCGGGGGTCGCCTACGAGCAGTACTTC.

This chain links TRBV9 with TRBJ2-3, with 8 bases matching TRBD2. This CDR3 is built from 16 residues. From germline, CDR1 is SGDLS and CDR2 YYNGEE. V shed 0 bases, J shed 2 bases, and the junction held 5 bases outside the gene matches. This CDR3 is CASSVGAGDFTDTQYF. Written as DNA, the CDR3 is TGTGCCAGCAGCGTAGGAGCGGGGGATTTCACAGATACGCAGTATTTT.

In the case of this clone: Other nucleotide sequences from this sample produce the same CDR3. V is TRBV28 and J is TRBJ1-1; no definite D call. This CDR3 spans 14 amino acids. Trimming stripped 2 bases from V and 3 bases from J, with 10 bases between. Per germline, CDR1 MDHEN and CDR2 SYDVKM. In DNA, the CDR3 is TGTGCCAGCAGTTTACCTGGGAGGGACACTGAAGCTTTCTTT. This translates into CASSLPGRDTEAFF.

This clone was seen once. The CDR3 bases are TGTGCCACCGAAAACCAGGCCTCCTATGGCTACACCTTC. This sequence encodes CATENQASYGYTF. This sequence joins TRBV19 and TRBJ1-2; D remains ambiguous. Germline V gene lookup returns CDR1 LNHDA and CDR2 SQIVND (reference sequence). With 10 bases removed from V and 4 bases from J, the gap between germline ends came to 16 bases. The CDR3 runs 13 residues.

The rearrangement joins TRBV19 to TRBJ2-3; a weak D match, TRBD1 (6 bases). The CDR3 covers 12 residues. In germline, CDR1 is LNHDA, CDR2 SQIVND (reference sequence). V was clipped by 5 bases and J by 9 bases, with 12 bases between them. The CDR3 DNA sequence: TGTGCCAGTAGTCGCTCAGGGGAGACGCAGTATTTT. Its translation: CASSRSGETQYF. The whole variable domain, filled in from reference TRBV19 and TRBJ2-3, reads DGGITQSPKYLFRKEGQNVTLSCEQNLNHDAMYWYRQDPGQGLRLIYYSQIVNDFQKGDIAEGYSVSREKKESFPLTVTSAQKNPTAFYLCASSRSGETQYFGPGTRLTVL.

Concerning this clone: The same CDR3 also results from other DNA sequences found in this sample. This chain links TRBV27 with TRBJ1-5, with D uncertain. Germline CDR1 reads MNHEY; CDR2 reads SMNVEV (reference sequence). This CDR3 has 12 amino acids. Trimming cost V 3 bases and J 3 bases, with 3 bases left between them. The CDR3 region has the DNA TGTGCCAGCAGTTTTCTCAATCAGCCCCAGCATTTT. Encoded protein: CASSFLNQPQHF.